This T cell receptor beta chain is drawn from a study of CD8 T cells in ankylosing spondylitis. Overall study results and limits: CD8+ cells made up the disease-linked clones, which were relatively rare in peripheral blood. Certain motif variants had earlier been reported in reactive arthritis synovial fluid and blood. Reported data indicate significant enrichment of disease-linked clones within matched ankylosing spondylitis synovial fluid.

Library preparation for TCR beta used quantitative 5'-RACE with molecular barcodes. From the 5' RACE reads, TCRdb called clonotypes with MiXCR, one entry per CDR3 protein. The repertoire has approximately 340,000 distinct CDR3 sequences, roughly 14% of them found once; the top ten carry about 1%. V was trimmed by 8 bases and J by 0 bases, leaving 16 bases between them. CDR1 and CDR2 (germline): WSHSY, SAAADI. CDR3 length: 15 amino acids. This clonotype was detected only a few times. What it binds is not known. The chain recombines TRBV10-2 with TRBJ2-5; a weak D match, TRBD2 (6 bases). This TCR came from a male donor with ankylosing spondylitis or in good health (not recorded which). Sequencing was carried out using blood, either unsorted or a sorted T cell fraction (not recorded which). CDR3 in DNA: TGCGCCAGCTCCCCAGGCGGGACGTACCAAGAGACCCAGTACTTC. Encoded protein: CASSPGGTYQETQYF.